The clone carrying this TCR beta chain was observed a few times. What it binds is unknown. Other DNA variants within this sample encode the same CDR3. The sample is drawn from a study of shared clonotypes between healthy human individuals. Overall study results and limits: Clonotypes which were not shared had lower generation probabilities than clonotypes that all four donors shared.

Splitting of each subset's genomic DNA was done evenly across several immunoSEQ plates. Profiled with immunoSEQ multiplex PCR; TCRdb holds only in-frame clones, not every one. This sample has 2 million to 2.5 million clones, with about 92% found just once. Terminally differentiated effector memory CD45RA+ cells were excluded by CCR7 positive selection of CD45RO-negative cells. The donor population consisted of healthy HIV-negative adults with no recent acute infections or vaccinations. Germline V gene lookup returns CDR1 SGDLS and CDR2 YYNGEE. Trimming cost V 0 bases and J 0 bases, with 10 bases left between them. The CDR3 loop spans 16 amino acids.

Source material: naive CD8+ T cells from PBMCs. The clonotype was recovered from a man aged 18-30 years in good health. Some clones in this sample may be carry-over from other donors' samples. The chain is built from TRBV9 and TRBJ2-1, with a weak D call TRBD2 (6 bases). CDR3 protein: CASSVGRGGSYNEQFF. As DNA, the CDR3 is TGTGCCAGCAGCGTAGGGCGGGGAGGCTCCTACAATGAGCAGTTCTTC.